A single sample gave rise to the 10 T cell receptor beta chains below, sequenced in a study of OX40 agonist ivuxolimab in advanced cancers. Sequencing used immunoSEQ multiplex PCR; TCRdb keeps in-frame clones, though not all of them. The table lists roughly 50,000 clones, about nine tenths of them singletons, with 0.37% in the top ten. The sample here was CD4+ or CD8+ T cells sorted from blood, taken in a trial of the OX40 agonist ivuxolimab. These receptors were taken from an adult with an advanced solid tumor such as melanoma, head and neck, liver or kidney cancer.

The chain joins TRBV13 to TRBJ2-5; unclear D gene. CDR3 size: 13 residues. V was shortened by 0 bases and J by 4 bases, with 6 bases between the two germline ends. Germline CDR1 reads PRHDT; CDR2 reads FYEKMQ (reference sequence). CDR3 residues: CASSLGIGETQYF. The CDR3 DNA reads as TGTGCCAGCAGCTTAGGCATAGGAGAGACCCAGTACTTC.

The rearrangement uses TRBV23-1 and TRBJ2-5; D uncertain. TRBV23-1 counts as an open reading frame of uncertain function. V lost 1 base and J lost 1, with 13 bases in between. CDR3 length: 16 amino acids. The CDR3, as DNA: TGCGCCAGCAGTCAATGGGTACGCCCGACCCAAGAGACCCAGTACTTC. It specifies CASSQWVRPTQETQYF.

The genes are TRBV18 and TRBJ1-5, with TRBD1 matching over 7 bases. Germline V lookup: CDR1 KGHSH, CDR2 LQKENI. Losses at the gene ends were 2 bases for V and 5 bases for J; bases not matched to a gene: 6. The CDR3 is made up of 15 amino acids. The CDR3 spells CASSPSTGLDQPQHF. The CDR3 DNA reads as TGTGCCAGCTCACCATCGACAGGGCTGGATCAGCCCCAGCATTTT.

This clone was counted once. The V gene is TRBV5-1, the J gene TRBJ2-7; D might be TRBD1 (7 bases). Germline V gene data show CDR1 as SGHRS and CDR2 as YFSETQ. This CDR3 contains 16 residues. Between the trimmed V and J ends, which lost 4 bases and 3 bases, there was a span of 20 bases. The CDR3 sequence is CASSGGTALDLYEQYF. The CDR3 DNA reads TGCGCCAGCAGCGGAGGGACAGCCTTAGACCTCTACGAGCAGTACTTC.

This sequence joins TRBV7-9 and TRBJ1-6, with TRBD1 matching 7 bases. Germline trimming cut 2 bases from V and 8 bases from J; bases unmatched to any gene: 6. This CDR3 comprises 15 residues. Germline V CDR1 and CDR2: SEHNR, FQNEAQ (reference sequence). The CDR3 is CASSLRGQDYSPLHF. For the CDR3, the DNA is TGTGCCAGCAGCTTACGTGGACAGGATTATTCACCCCTCCACTTT.

The chain has TRBV30 and TRBJ1-2; 7 bases fit TRBD1. Germline lookup yields CDR1 GTSNPN and CDR2 SVGIG (reference sequence). CDR3 length: 10 amino acids. Losses at the gene ends were 7 bases for V and 8 bases for J; bases not matched to a gene: 4. DNA for the CDR3: TGTGCCTCCGGACAGGTGGGCTACACCTTC. The encoded protein is CASGQVGYTF.

The chain recombines TRBV18 with TRBJ2-5; 9 nucleotides align to TRBD2. The CDR3 loop spans 15 amino acids. V lost 3 bases, J lost 2 bases, and 4 bases stayed unmatched. Per the germline V gene, CDR1 is KGHSH and CDR2 is LQKENI. CDR3 in amino acids: CASSPAGGPQETQYF. Here the CDR3 DNA reads TGTGCCAGCTCACCGGCGGGAGGGCCTCAAGAGACCCAGTACTTC. The full variable domain, rest sourced from reference TRBV18 and TRBJ2-5, is NAGVMQNPRHLVRRRGQEARLRCSPMKGHSHVYWYRQLPEEGLKFMVYLQKENIIDESGMPKERFSAEFPKEGPSILRIQQVVRGDSAAYFCASSPAGGPQETQYFGPGTRLLVL.

The gene calls are TRBV7-9 and TRBJ2-5; 9 bases line up with TRBD1. Germline loops: CDR1 SEHNR, CDR2 FQNEAQ (reference sequence). Losses at the gene ends were 5 bases for V and 0 bases for J; bases not matched to a gene: 4. The CDR3 runs 15 residues. The CDR3 DNA sequence: TGTGCCAGCAGCCCTGGACAGGGGTACCAAGAGACCCAGTACTTC. Protein: CASSPGQGYQETQYF.

This chain connects TRBV7-9 to TRBJ1-1; no clear D. CDR1 is SEHNR, CDR2 FQNEAQ, per germline (reference sequence). Trimming took 4 bases from V and 10 from J, leaving 10 bases between them. The CDR3 is 11 amino acids. The CDR3 sequence: CASSYNYGAFF. CDR3 coding DNA: TGTGCCAGCAGCTACAATTATGGAGCTTTCTTT.

The chain couples TRBV27 to TRBJ1-5, with 8 positions matching TRBD1. Germline V CDR1 and CDR2: MNHEY, SMNVEV (reference sequence). The ends lost 3 bases at V and 0 bases at J; junction bases unmatched: 1. There are 15 residues in the CDR3. CDR3 protein: CASSLTGDSNQPQHF. The CDR3 DNA reads TGTGCCAGCAGTTTGACAGGGGATAGCAATCAGCCCCAGCATTTT.